These 27 T cell receptor beta chains came from one sample sequenced in a study of blood T cells in healthy people across ages. Then a second PCR, running roughly 7 to 11 cycles, was carried out with a sample-barcoded 5' primer and a J-beta primer mix. TCRdb re-called the 5' RACE reads with MiXCR, one entry per CDR3 protein. There are roughly 680,000 distinct CDR3 sequences in the sample; around half occur only once, and around a third lies in the top ten. Source material: blood. These receptors were collected from a woman aged 55-69 years in good health.

The rearrangement links TRBV7-9 to TRBJ2-5; no firm D call. CDR1 is SEHNR and CDR2 is FQNEAQ in the germline V gene (reference sequence). The CDR3 extends over 16 amino acids. V was clipped by 2 bases and J by 11 bases, with 24 bases between them. The CDR3 protein is CASSLRRVSAYNEQYF. CDR3 in DNA: TGTGCCAGCAGCTTACGCCGGGTCTCTGCCTACAATGAGCAGTACTTC.

This clonotype was picked up a small number of times. The V gene is TRBV20-1, the J gene TRBJ2-7, with a tentative D call TRBD2 (6 bases). Germline CDR1 is DFQATT and CDR2 is SNEGSKA (reference sequence). The CDR3 spans 12 residues. V lost 6 bases and J lost 3, with 12 bases in between. CDR3 in DNA: TGCAGTGCAGGAGGGACGTACTACGAGCAGTACTTC. Protein: CSAGGTYYEQYF.

V usage is TRBV7-9 and J usage is TRBJ2-4; 8 positions match TRBD1. The CDR3 spans 13 residues. Germline V lookup: CDR1 SEHNR, CDR2 FQNEAQ (reference sequence). J gave up 13 bases and V 6 bases, and 11 bases lay outside the gene matches. CDR3 nucleotides: TGTGCCAGCAGTCGAACTCAGGGACAGGAGCAGTACTTC. Its protein is CASSRTQGQEQYF.

The CDR3: CASSNREAYNEQFF. The CDR3 DNA is TGTGCCAGCAGCAACCGGGAGGCCTACAATGAGCAGTTCTTC. The V gene is TRBV13, the J gene TRBJ2-1; 7 bases line up with TRBD2. With 5 bases clipped from V and 2 bases from J, the junction kept 3 bases outside the gene matches. Germline CDR1 and CDR2: PRHDT and FYEKMQ (reference sequence). The CDR3 runs 14 residues.

Written as DNA, the CDR3 is TGTGCCAGCAGCCAACCCCCGCAAGGGCAGTACTTC. This gives the protein CASSQPPQGQYF. The chain combines TRBV3-1 with TRBJ2-7; D gene uncertain. Germline V gene lookup returns CDR1 LGHDT and CDR2 YNNKEL (reference sequence). This CDR3 is 12 amino acids long. Trimming removed 2 bases at V and 9 bases at J, with 11 bases between.

Only a few counts were recorded for this clonotype. The chain recombines TRBV10-3 with TRBJ1-4; no clear D. Germline lookup yields CDR1 ENHRY and CDR2 SYGVKD. This CDR3 has 13 residues. Trimming removed 8 bases at V and 3 bases at J, with 10 bases between. The CDR3 bases are TGTGCCATCGGCCGGGGATCTAATGAAAAACTGTTTTTT. Amino acid sequence: CAIGRGSNEKLFF.

This clonotype appeared a few times. The V call is TRBV6-5, the J call TRBJ1-1; D gene ambiguous. Germline loops: CDR1 MNHEY, CDR2 SVGAGI. This CDR3 region has 11 residues. Trimming removed 7 bases from V and 5 bases from J, with 8 bases in between. Here the CDR3 reads CASNQGTEAFF. For the CDR3, the DNA is TGTGCCAGCAACCAAGGGACTGAAGCTTTCTTT.

The rearrangement joins TRBV4-2 to TRBJ2-5; the match to TRBD2 covers 8 bases. The CDR3 runs 18 residues. Per the germline V gene, CDR1 is LGHNA and CDR2 is YNFKEQ. The junction had 24 bases not matched to a gene; V was cut back by 5 bases and J by 10 bases. The CDR3 nucleotides are TGTGCCAGCAGCTTAACACACTTCGGGACTAGTATCCAAGGGGACCAGTACTTC. The encoded protein is CASSLTHFGTSIQGDQYF.

The table lists this clonotype with many counts. The rearrangement uses TRBV11-2 and TRBJ2-5; no firm D call. The CDR3 contains 13 residues. Trimming removed 3 bases from V and 0 bases from J, with 5 bases in between. Germline V gene sequence: CDR1 SGHAT, CDR2 FQNNGV. Written as DNA, the CDR3 is TGTGCCAGCAGCTTTGGGCACCAAGAGACCCAGTACTTC. Translated: CASSFGHQETQYF.

This clonotype occurred a few times. V gene TRBV20-1 combines with J gene TRBJ1-5, with D uncertain. Trimming took off 0 bases at V and 0 bases at J, with 12 bases between the two ends. The CDR3 runs to 16 residues. The V gene's germline CDR1 is DFQATT and CDR2 SNEGSKA (reference sequence). CDR3 sequence: CSARDRSRNSNQPQHF. The CDR3 nucleotides are TGCAGTGCTAGAGATCGTTCGCGAAATAGCAATCAGCCCCAGCATTTT.

The chain combines TRBV5-6 with TRBJ2-4, with D tentatively TRBD1 (6 bases). Germline V gives CDR1 SGHDT, CDR2 YYEEEE. Trimming pared 4 bases from V and 13 bases from J, leaving 24 bases between. CDR3 size: 15 residues. CDR3 amino acids: CASSPQTAAKGEQYF. DNA of the CDR3: TGTGCCAGCAGCCCCCAGACAGCAGCAAAGGGGGAGCAGTACTTC.

The gene calls are TRBV7-8 and TRBJ2-3; 7 bases match TRBD2. Germline values: CDR1 SGHVS, CDR2 FQNEAQ. The CDR3 is 16 amino acids. V lost 1 base, J lost 0 bases, and 4 bases stayed unmatched. Here the CDR3 reads CASSLGAGESTDTQYF. The CDR3 bases are TGTGCCAGCAGCTTAGGGGCGGGGGAAAGCACAGATACGCAGTATTTT.

The rearrangement links TRBV20-1 to TRBJ2-3; D is unclear. Germline V gene data show CDR1 as DFQATT and CDR2 as SNEGSKA (reference sequence). Trimming removed 4 bases at V and 10 bases at J, with 12 bases between. The CDR3 contains 11 residues. The CDR3 is CSANVLSSQYF. The DNA for the CDR3 is TGCAGTGCTAACGTTCTCTCGTCGCAGTATTTT.

The chain uses TRBV6-5 and TRBJ2-1; 11 nucleotides agree with TRBD2. Per the germline V gene, CDR1 is MNHEY and CDR2 is SVGAGI. J lost 8 bases, V lost 6 bases, and 12 bases had no gene match. The CDR3 runs to 16 residues. The CDR3 loop is CASRSQASGRIDEQFF. CDR3 sequence (DNA): TGTGCCAGCAGATCCCAGGCTAGCGGGAGGATCGATGAGCAGTTCTTC.

This chain connects TRBV29-1 to TRBJ1-2; D unclear. Germline values: CDR1 SQVTM, CDR2 ANQGSEA. The CDR3 consists of 13 residues. Trimming shortened V by 6 bases and J by 8 bases, and 19 bases separated the two germline ends. In DNA, the CDR3 is TGCAGCGTACGGCCGTCTCCCGAGACGGGCTACACCTTC. As protein: CSVRPSPETGYTF. The full variable domain, completed using reference TRBV29-1 and TRBJ1-2, is SAVISQKPSRDICQRGTSLTIQCQVDSQVTMMFWYRQQPGQSLTLIATANQGSEATYESGFVIDKFPISRPNLTFSTLTVSNMSPEDSSIYLCSVRPSPETGYTFGSGTRLTVV.

The chain is built from TRBV3-1 and TRBJ2-7; TRBD1 or TRBD2 may be the D gene (5 bases each). Germline V gives CDR1 LGHDT, CDR2 YNNKEL (reference sequence). V lost 7 bases and J 3 bases, leaving 10 bases between the germline ends. The CDR3 runs 12 residues. Here the CDR3 reads CASNHGGYEQYF. The CDR3 bases are TGTGCCAGCAACCATGGGGGCTACGAGCAGTACTTC.

CDR3 sequence: CASSRSGRDQPQHF. The CDR3 bases are TGTGCCAGCAGCCGCTCGGGCAGGGACCAGCCCCAGCATTTT. This chain connects TRBV7-9 to TRBJ1-5, with D possibly TRBD1 on 5 matching bases. CDR1 is SEHNR and CDR2 is FQNEAQ in the germline V gene (reference sequence). This CDR3 comprises 14 residues. V gave up 5 bases and J gave up 7 bases, with 15 bases separating them.

The V and J genes are TRBV5-5 and TRBJ2-7; D not resolved. This CDR3 has 14 residues. The germline V gene has CDR1 SGHKS and CDR2 YYEKEE (reference sequence). V dropped 0 bases and J dropped 3 bases, with 10 bases sitting between them. The DNA for the CDR3 is TGTGCCAGCAGCTTGGCTATTACCAACTACGAGCAGTACTTC. It translates to CASSLAITNYEQYF.

This clonotype came up a few times. The junction departs from the called germline gene at one end, perhaps through a read error. V usage is TRBV15 and J usage is TRBJ1-2; 10 positions match TRBD1. Germline CDR1 LNHNV, CDR2 YYDKDF (reference sequence). The CDR3 loop spans 14 amino acids. CDR3 sequence: CAISRPDRGYGYTF. Written as DNA, the CDR3 is TGTGCCATCAGCAGGCCGGACAGGGGGTATGGCTACACCTTC.

The V and J genes are TRBV29-1 and TRBJ2-5; 7 bases fit TRBD1. Germline V gene data show CDR1 as SQVTM and CDR2 as ANQGSEA. The CDR3 totals 14 residues. Trimming removed 7 bases from V and 4 bases from J; junction bases left unmatched: 12. The CDR3 DNA follows: TGCAGCGCTATCGCTGCGACAGGGTTAGAGACCCAGTACTTC. Translated, it gives CSAIAATGLETQYF. The full variable domain, completed using reference TRBV29-1 and TRBJ2-5, is SAVISQKPSRDICQRGTSLTIQCQVDSQVTMMFWYRQQPGQSLTLIATANQGSEATYESGFVIDKFPISRPNLTFSTLTVSNMSPEDSSIYLCSAIAATGLETQYFGPGTRLLVL.

The J gene is TRBJ2-4, the V gene TRBV5-6, with 9 bases fitting TRBD1. The J call may be incorrect, as the DNA end agrees better with TRBJ2-7. Germline CDR1 reads SGHDT; CDR2 reads YYEEEE. There are 14 residues in the CDR3. CDR3 residues: CASSLQDRGYEQYF. Here the CDR3 DNA reads TGTGCCAGCAGCTTGCAGGACAGGGGTTACGAGCAGTACTTC.

This clonotype showed up just a few times. The rearrangement links TRBV29-1 to TRBJ2-3; the D is unclear. Germline V gene lookup returns CDR1 SQVTM and CDR2 ANQGSEA. V dropped 6 bases and J dropped 6 bases, with 10 bases sitting between them. CDR3 size: 11 residues. The CDR3 DNA is TGCAGCGTGGCACCGGCTGATACGCAGTATTTT. Amino acid sequence: CSVAPADTQYF.

J is TRBJ2-7 and V is TRBV18, with TRBD1 identical over 9 bases. The CDR3 extends over 16 amino acids. V dropped 1 base and J dropped 2; count of bases not matched to a gene: 6. CDR1 is KGHSH and CDR2 is LQKENI in the germline V gene. In nucleotides, the CDR3 is TGTGCCAGCTCACCACGGGGACAGGGAGGAACCTACGAGCAGTACTTC. It is translated as CASSPRGQGGTYEQYF.

This chain joins TRBV12-3 or TRBV12-4 and TRBJ1-1; no reliable D call. The CDR3 is 13 residues long. V was clipped by 1 base and J by 4 bases, with 7 bases between them. For the CDR3, the DNA is TGTGCCAGCAGTTTAGGAGGCGCCACTGAAGCTTTCTTT. Its protein product is CASSLGGATEAFF.

The gene calls are TRBV10-3 and TRBJ1-1, with 8 bases identical to TRBD1. This CDR3 comprises 15 residues. In germline, CDR1 is ENHRY, CDR2 SYGVKD. J gave up 4 bases and V 7 bases, and 11 bases lay outside the gene matches. The CDR3 loop is CAIKTGQGLSTEAFF. CDR3 nucleotides: TGTGCCATCAAGACCGGACAGGGACTGAGCACTGAAGCTTTCTTT.

J is TRBJ1-3 and V is TRBV25-1; tentatively, D is TRBD1 (5 bases). The CDR3 is 17 amino acids. Trimming removed 0 bases at V and 2 bases at J, with 14 bases between. Germline CDR1 is MGHDK and CDR2 is SYGVNS. CDR3 region: CASSEYGRVTPGNTIYF. The DNA for the CDR3 is TGTGCCAGCAGTGAATATGGCAGGGTCACCCCTGGAAACACCATATATTTT.

In its sample, this clonotype was seen once. The rearrangement uses TRBV20-1 and TRBJ2-3; 12 bases are shared with TRBD1. CDR3 size: 15 residues. Germline V gene lookup returns CDR1 DFQATT and CDR2 SNEGSKA (reference sequence). V lost 0 bases, J lost 8 bases, and 6 bases stayed unmatched. The CDR3 nucleotides are TGCAGTGCTAGAGAGGGGACAGGGGGCGTCGTTACGCAGTATTTT. This translates into CSAREGTGGVVTQYF.